This TCR beta chain appears in the sequencing data of a study of blood T cell repertoires in COVID-19. CDR3 length: 15 amino acids. V lost 5 bases, J lost 1 base, and 11 bases lay in between. Per germline, CDR1 SGHAT and CDR2 FQNNGV. Produced via immunoSEQ multiplex PCR; TCRdb's table is partial and in-frame only. The sample has about 200,000 clones, approximately 84% seen once. The source material was peripheral blood. The V and J genes are TRBV11-2 and TRBJ2-2; a weak D match, TRBD2 (5 bases). The sequence came from an elderly woman with COVID-19, enrolled during active disease. In nucleotides, the CDR3 is TGTGCCAGCAGCAAAGTCCGGGGGAACACCGGGGAGCTGTTTTTT. Protein product: CASSKVRGNTGELFF. Complete variable domain (other parts from reference TRBV11-2 and TRBJ2-2): EAGVAQSPRYKIIEKRQSVAFWCNPISGHATLYWYQQILGQGPKLLIQFQNNGVVDDSQLPKDRFSAERLKGVDSTLKIQPAKLEDSAVYLCASSKVRGNTGELFFGEGSRLTVL.